The source of this TCR beta chain is a study of neurological immune-mediated disorders. Time point indicated: longitudinal time-point 3. This CDR3 spans 14 amino acids. Trimming shortened V by 8 bases and J by 0 bases, and 11 bases separated the two germline ends. Germline V gives CDR1 ENHRY, CDR2 SYGVKD. TCRdb reanalysed the 5' RACE reads using MiXCR and keeps one entry per CDR3 protein. This table has roughly 100,000 distinct CDR3 sequences, about a tenth appearing once. This clonotype has at least ten counts. What was sequenced was PBMCs. The chain links TRBV10-3 to TRBJ1-3; D unresolved. This receptor was obtained from a female donor with HTLV-1-associated myelopathy (HAM/TSP). DNA for the CDR3: TGTGCCATCCGGCACCCCTTCTCTGGAAACACCATATATTTT. It is translated as CAIRHPFSGNTIYF.